This T cell receptor (beta chain) stems from a study of cytomegalovirus exposure and HLA in healthy donors. At the level of the study: The same platform was used for the 130 or so validation repertoires as for the roughly 670 first-cohort repertoires, as reported in a later analysis. Whole-study findings and limits: With high specificity and sensitivity, the classifier reportedly diagnosed cytomegalovirus status. Investigators reported approximately 170 TCR beta chains as tied to cytomegalovirus.

To note about this clone: The antigen is undetermined.

The donors were in the approximately 120-subject validation cohort; that cohort was separate from the roughly 660-subject first cohort. The CDR3 contains 15 residues. Germline values: CDR1 MNHNS, CDR2 SASEGT. Trimming stripped 4 bases from V and 0 bases from J, with 10 bases between. The repertoire was sequenced with immunoSEQ multiplex PCR; TCRdb's copy has only in-frame clones and lacks some. This table holds 150,000 to 200,000 clones, roughly 84% found once. The chain employs TRBV6-1 and TRBJ1-3; D uncertain. The source material was PBMCs. The source is a man aged 25-45 years in good health and CMV-seropositive. The CDR3 loop reads CASSALSTSGNTIYF. The CDR3 DNA follows: TGTGCCAGCAGTGCCCTAAGCACCTCTGGAAACACCATATATTTT.